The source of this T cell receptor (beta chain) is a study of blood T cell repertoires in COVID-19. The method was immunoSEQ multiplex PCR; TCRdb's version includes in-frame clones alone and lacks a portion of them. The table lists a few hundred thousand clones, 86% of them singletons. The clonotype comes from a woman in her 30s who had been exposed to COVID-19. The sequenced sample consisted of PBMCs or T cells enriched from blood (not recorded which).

The CDR3 loop reads CASSQVGRAHEQYF. The DNA for the CDR3 is TGTGCCAGCAGCCAAGTTGGGAGGGCCCACGAGCAGTACTTC. The chain uses TRBV3-1 (or the pseudogene TRBV3-2) and TRBJ2-7, with 7 positions matching TRBD2. Germline values: CDR1 LGHDT, CDR2 YNNKEL (reference sequence). This CDR3 is built from 14 residues. The junction had 5 bases not matched to a gene; V was cut back by 1 base and J by 5 bases.